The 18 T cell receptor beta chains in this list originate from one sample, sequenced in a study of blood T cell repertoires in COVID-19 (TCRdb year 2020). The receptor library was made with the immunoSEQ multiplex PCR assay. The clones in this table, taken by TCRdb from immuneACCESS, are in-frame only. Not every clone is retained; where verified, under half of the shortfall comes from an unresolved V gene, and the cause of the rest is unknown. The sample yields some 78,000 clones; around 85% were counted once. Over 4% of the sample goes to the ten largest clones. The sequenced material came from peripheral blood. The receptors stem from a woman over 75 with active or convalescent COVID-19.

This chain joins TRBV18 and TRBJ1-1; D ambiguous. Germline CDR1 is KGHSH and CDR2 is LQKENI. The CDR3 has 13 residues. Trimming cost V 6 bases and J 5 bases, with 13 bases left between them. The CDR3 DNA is TGTGCCAGCTCGAAAGGGAGGGCGACTGAAGCTTTCTTT. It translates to CASSKGRATEAFF.

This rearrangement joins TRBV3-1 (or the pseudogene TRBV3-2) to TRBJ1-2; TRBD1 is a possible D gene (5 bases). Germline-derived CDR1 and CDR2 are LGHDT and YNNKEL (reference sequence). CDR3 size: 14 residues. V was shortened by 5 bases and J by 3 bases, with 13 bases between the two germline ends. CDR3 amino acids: CASSRAGTYYGYTF. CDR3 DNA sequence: TGTGCCAGCAGCAGAGCCGGGACTTACTATGGCTACACCTTC.

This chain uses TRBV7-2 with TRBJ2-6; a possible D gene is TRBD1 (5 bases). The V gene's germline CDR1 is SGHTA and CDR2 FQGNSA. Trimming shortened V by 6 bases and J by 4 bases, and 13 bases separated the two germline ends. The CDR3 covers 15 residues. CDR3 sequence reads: CASRPGSSGANVLTF. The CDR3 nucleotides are TGTGCCAGCAGACCAGGGTCTTCGGGGGCCAACGTCCTGACTTTC. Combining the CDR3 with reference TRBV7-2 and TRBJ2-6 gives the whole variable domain GAGVSQSPSNKVTEKGKDVELRCDPISGHTALYWYRQSLGQGLEFLIYFQGNSAPDKSGLPSDRFSAERTGGSVSTLTIQRTQQEDSAVYLCASRPGSSGANVLTFGAGSRLTVL.

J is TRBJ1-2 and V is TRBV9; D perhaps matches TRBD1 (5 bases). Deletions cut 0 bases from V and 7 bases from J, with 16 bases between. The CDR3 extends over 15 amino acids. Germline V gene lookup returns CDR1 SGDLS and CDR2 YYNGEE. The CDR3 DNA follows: TGTGCCAGCAGCGTAGGATTCCGGGGGGAGCGTGGCTACACCTTC. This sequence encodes CASSVGFRGERGYTF. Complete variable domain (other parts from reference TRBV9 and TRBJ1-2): DSGVTQTPKHLITATGQRVTLRCSPRSGDLSVYWYQQSLDQGLQFLIQYYNGEERAKGNILERFSAQQFPDLHSELNLSSLELGDSALYFCASSVGFRGERGYTFGSGTRLTVV.

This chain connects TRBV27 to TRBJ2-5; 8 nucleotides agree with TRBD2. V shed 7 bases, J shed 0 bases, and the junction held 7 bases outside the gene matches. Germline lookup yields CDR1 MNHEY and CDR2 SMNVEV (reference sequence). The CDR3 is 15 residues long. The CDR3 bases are TGTGCCAGCACAGGGTCGGGGGGGTACCAAGAGACCCAGTACTTC. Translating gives CASTGSGGYQETQYF.

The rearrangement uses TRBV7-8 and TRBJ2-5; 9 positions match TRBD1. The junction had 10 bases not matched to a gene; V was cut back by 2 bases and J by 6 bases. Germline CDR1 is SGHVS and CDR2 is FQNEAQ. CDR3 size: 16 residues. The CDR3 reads CASSLIFEQGAQTQYF. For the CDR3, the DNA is TGTGCCAGCAGCTTAATCTTCGAACAGGGGGCCCAGACCCAGTACTTC.

CDR3 sequence: CAWSSGQGSEKLFF. For the CDR3, the DNA is TGTGCCTGGAGTTCGGGACAGGGTTCTGAAAAACTGTTTTTT. J is TRBJ1-4 and V is TRBV30, with 9 bases matching TRBD1. This CDR3 is 14 amino acids long. CDR1 is GTSNPN and CDR2 is SVGIG in the germline V gene (reference sequence). V dropped 2 bases and J dropped 7; count of bases not matched to a gene: 5. The full variable domain, completed using reference TRBV30 and TRBJ1-4, is SQTIHQWPATLVQPVGSPLSLECTVEGTSNPNLYWYRQAAGRGLQLLFYSVGIGQISSEVPQNLSASRPQDRQFILSSKKLLLSDSGFYLCAWSSGQGSEKLFFGSGTQLSVL.

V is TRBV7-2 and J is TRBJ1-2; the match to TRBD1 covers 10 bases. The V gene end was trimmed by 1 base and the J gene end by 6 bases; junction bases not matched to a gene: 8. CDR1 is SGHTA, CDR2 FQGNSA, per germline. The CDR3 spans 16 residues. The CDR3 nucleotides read TGTGCCAGCAGCTTAGGATTTGGGACAGGGGCGGATGGCTACACCTTC. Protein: CASSLGFGTGADGYTF.

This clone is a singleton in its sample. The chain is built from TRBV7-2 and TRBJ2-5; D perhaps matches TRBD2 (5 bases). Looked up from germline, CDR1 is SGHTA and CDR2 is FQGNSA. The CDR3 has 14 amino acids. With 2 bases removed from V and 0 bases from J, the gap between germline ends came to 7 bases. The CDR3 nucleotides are TGTGCCAGCAGCTTATCGGGGTACCAAGAGACCCAGTACTTC. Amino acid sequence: CASSLSGYQETQYF.

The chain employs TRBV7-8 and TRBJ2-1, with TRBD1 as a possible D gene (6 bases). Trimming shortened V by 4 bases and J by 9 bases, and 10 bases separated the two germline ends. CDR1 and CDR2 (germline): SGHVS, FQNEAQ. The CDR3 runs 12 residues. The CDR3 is CASSSRQVEQFF. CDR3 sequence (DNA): TGTGCCAGCAGCTCCCGACAGGTTGAGCAGTTCTTC.

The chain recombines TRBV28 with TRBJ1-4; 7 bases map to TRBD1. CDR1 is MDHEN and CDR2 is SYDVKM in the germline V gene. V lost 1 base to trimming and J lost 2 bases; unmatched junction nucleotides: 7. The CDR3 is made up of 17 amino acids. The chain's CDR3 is CASSLYFTGATNEKLFF. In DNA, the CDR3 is TGTGCCAGCAGTTTATACTTCACAGGGGCGACTAATGAAAAACTGTTTTTT.

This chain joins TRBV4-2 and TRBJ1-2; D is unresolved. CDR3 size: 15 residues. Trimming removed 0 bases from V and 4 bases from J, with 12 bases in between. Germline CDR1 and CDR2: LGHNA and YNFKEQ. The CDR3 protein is CASSQDLPVSYGYTF. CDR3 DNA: TGTGCCAGCAGCCAAGATCTACCGGTGAGCTATGGCTACACCTTC.

The CDR3 DNA reads as TGTGCCACCAGTAGGGGGACTAGCGGGGTGCAAGAGACCCAGTACTTC. Translating gives CATSRGTSGVQETQYF. The chain carries TRBV15 and TRBJ2-5, with TRBD2 identical over 13 bases. With V trimmed by 6 bases and J by 2 bases, 6 bases remained unmatched. CDR3 length: 16 amino acids. Looked up from germline, CDR1 is LNHNV and CDR2 is YYDKDF (reference sequence).

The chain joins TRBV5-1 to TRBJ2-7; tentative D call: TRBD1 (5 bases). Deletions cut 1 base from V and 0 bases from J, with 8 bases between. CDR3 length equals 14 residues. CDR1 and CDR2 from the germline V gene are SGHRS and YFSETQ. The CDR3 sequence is CASSLTRDSYEQYF. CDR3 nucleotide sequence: TGCGCCAGCAGCTTGACCAGGGACTCCTACGAGCAGTACTTC.

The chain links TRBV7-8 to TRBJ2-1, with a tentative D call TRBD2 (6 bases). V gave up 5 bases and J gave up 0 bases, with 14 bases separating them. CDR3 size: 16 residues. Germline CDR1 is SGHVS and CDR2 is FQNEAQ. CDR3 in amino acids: CASSLSGGASYNEQFF. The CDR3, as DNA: TGTGCCAGCAGCCTTTCCGGCGGGGCCTCCTACAATGAGCAGTTCTTC.

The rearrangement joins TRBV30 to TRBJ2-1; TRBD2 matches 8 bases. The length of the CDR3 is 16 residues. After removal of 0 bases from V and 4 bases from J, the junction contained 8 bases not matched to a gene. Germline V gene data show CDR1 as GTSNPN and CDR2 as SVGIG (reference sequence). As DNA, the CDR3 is TGTGCCTGGAGTGTAACCGGGGGGGCGTCTTACAATGAGCAGTTCTTC. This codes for CAWSVTGGASYNEQFF. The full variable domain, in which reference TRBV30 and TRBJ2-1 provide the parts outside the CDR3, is SQTIHQWPATLVQPVGSPLSLECTVEGTSNPNLYWYRQAAGRGLQLLFYSVGIGQISSEVPQNLSASRPQDRQFILSSKKLLLSDSGFYLCAWSVTGGASYNEQFFGPGTRLTVL.

The CDR3 here is CASSPKAGRDEQFF. The CDR3 DNA sequence: TGTGCCAGCAGCCCCAAGGCGGGCCGGGATGAGCAGTTCTTC. V gene TRBV7-2 combines with J gene TRBJ2-1, with D possibly TRBD2 on 5 matching bases. CDR1 and CDR2 from the germline V gene are SGHTA and FQGNSA. The V end was cut by 5 bases, the J end by 8 bases, with 16 bases between. The CDR3 runs to 14 residues.

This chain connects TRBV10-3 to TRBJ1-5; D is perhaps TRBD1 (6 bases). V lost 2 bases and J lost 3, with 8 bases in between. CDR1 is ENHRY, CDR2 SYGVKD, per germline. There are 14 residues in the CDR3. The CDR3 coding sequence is TGTGCCATCAGTGAGGGACAGAACAATCAGCCCCAGCATTTT. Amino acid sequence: CAISEGQNNQPQHF.